This TCR beta chain was obtained from a study of response to subunit inactivated influenza vaccine. Study results and limitations: It was the authors' suggestion that each seasonal influenza vaccination recruits few new T cells.

A few counts support this clonotype. The antigen is unknown. TCRdb fed the RT-PCR reads into MiXCR, producing one record per CDR3 protein. Of 700,000 to 900,000 distinct CDR3 sequences listed, around 20% were seen once; the top ten hold more than 8.5%. V lost 7 bases and J lost 4, with 17 bases in between. The CDR3 loop spans 15 amino acids. The chain links TRBV12-3 or TRBV12-4 to TRBJ2-1; tentatively, D is TRBD2 (6 bases). Sequences were derived from PBMCs from blood, sampled 5 to 6 days after vaccination. The receptor comes from a man between 45 and 60 years old who received an inactivated influenza vaccine. CDR3 protein: CASTPVLAPYNEQFF. As DNA, the CDR3 is TGTGCCAGCACTCCGGTACTAGCTCCATACAATGAGCAGTTCTTC.